This note documents a single TCR beta chain sequence. This clone has just one count. Its antigen is currently not known. No qualities accompany the bases; no much larger clone lies one base away. The data originate from a study of blood T cell repertoires in COVID-19 (dated by TCRdb to the early 2020s). Notes on the research overall: Collaborator samples came from the United States, Italy and Spain and covered acute and convalescent phases of COVID-19. Deeply sampled blood TCRbeta repertoires from subjects exposed to, actively infected with, or recovered from COVID-19 were included in the dataset. The samples were drawn from two sources: the first 160 participants of the ongoing ImmuneRACE study, and some 1,300 subjects contributed by 6 global collaborators. The sample metadata nearly always contained a de-identified subject ID, COVID-19 status, age in years and sex. The repertoires were made available in a free public database intended to serve as a resource for research on the immune response to SARS-CoV-2. Where HLA class I and class II types were available, the types were taken from metadata supplied by the sample provider, not from assay-based typing. The prospective study material was composed of cDNA or gDNA derived from T cells, B-cell-depleted T cells, or PBMCs. Here is what the overall study found, with its caveats: The quantity of clinical and demographic metadata differed by source and by participant and was supplied without curation.

At the junction V is shortened by 4 bases and J by 0 bases, with 15 bases in between. The CDR3 measures 16 amino acids from cysteine to phenylalanine. Only the CDR3 portion is preserved as DNA: 48 bases, with reading frame beginning at the first base. CDR1 and CDR2, per the germline V gene, are MNHEY and SVGAGI. TCRbeta CDR3 regions were amplified from genomic DNA using the immunoSEQ Assay, a bias-controlled multiplex PCR. Regarding the original processing steps: Within the assay, amplification of reference gene primers was used to estimate how many nucleated cells each sample contained. To quantify the absolute abundance of each unique TCRbeta CDR3 rearrangement, sequence reads were collapsed and filtered. For each sample, productive Simpson clonality was calculated as the square root of Simpson's diversity index across productive rearrangements. TCRdb obtained this table from immuneACCESS and retained in-frame rearrangements with V and J assigned. These tables miss some clones; where compared with another copy, unresolved V genes account for less than half of the shortfall, and the remainder is unexplained. V, J and clone size are taken as reported in that table, and D and trimming were inferred from the DNA itself. The sample table lists around 260,000 clones, roughly 90% of them with a count of one. The ten largest clones take up about 3% of the sample.

Collaborating institutions collected whole blood in K2EDTA tubes following their own protocols. For TCRbeta analysis, collaborator samples were shipped as frozen whole blood, as isolated PBMCs, or as DNA extracted from either sample type. The clonotype originates from a woman aged 25 to 45 with active or convalescent COVID-19. Sequencing used peripheral blood. Recombination linked TRBV6-5 to TRBJ1-1; matching of 6 bases hints at TRBD1 as the D gene. In nucleotide form, the sequence is TGTGCCAGCAGTTCCCGACAGGCGTCATTGAACACTGAAGCTTTCTTT. This translates into CASSSRQASLNTEAFF.